The 32 T cell receptor beta chains given below trace back to one sample, sequenced in a study of T cell responses to AZD1222 COVID-19 vaccine. Generated by immunoSEQ multiplex PCR, the TCRdb table keeps only in-frame clones and is missing some. The repertoire includes about 69,000 clones, roughly 80% of them detected once, and roughly an eighth sits in the top ten. The specimen was peripheral blood, collected 28 days after the second AZD1222 dose. These receptors came from an adult who received the AZD1222 COVID-19 vaccine.

CDR3 sequence: CASSPPGQWEGYTF. Here the CDR3 DNA reads TGTGCCAGCAGTCCGCCGGGACAGTGGGAGGGCTACACCTTC. The chain joins TRBV6-5 to TRBJ1-2; 7 bases are shared with TRBD1. The V and J ends lost 5 bases and 8 bases, in that order; junction bases with no gene match: 11. The CDR3 is made up of 14 amino acids. Germline CDR1 MNHEY, CDR2 SVGAGI.

This rearrangement joins TRBV2 to TRBJ1-5; D unresolved. The CDR3 is made up of 14 amino acids. The V and J ends lost 4 bases and 2 bases respectively, with 9 bases between them. Looked up from germline, CDR1 is SNHLY and CDR2 is FYNNEI. This CDR3 reads CASSAQTGNQPQHF. The CDR3 DNA is TGTGCCAGCAGTGCACAAACCGGCAATCAGCCCCAGCATTTT. Using reference TRBV2 and TRBJ1-5 for the parts outside the CDR3, the full variable domain is EPEVTQTPSHQVTQMGQEVILRCVPISNHLYFYWYRQILGQKVEFLVSFYNNEISEKSEIFDDQFSVERPDGSNFTLKIRSTKLEDSAMYFCASSAQTGNQPQHFGDGTRLSIL.

The chain links TRBV6-5 to TRBJ1-5; 7 bases align to TRBD1. The CDR3 length is 15 residues. Germline V gene lookup returns CDR1 MNHEY and CDR2 SVGAGI. V shed 5 bases, J shed 0 bases, and the junction held 4 bases outside the gene matches. CDR3 sequence (DNA): TGTGCCAGCAGTCGGGACAGATATAGCAATCAGCCCCAGCATTTT. Translated, it gives CASSRDRYSNQPQHF.

The chain is built from TRBV27 and TRBJ1-5; no clear D. Per the germline V gene, CDR1 is MNHEY and CDR2 is SMNVEV (reference sequence). The CDR3 runs to 15 residues. The ends were cut back, 2 bases at V and 0 bases at J, with 8 bases in the middle. CDR3 residues: CASSLQPYSNQPQHF. CDR3 coding DNA: TGTGCCAGCAGTTTACAACCCTATAGCAATCAGCCCCAGCATTTT.

By share, this clone ranks as medium-sized (0.01 to 0.1%). This rearrangement joins TRBV11-3 to TRBJ2-2; TRBD2 aligns across 9 bases. The CDR3 is 16 residues long. The V and J ends lost 1 base and 6 bases, in that order; junction bases with no gene match: 6. Germline CDR1 and CDR2: SGHNT and YENEEA. The CDR3 spells CASSLGGSGGAGELFF. The DNA of the CDR3 is TGTGCCAGCAGCTTAGGAGGTAGCGGGGGAGCCGGGGAGCTGTTTTTT.

This clone was observed once. This chain connects TRBV7-9 to TRBJ1-4; D is uncertain. Germline V gene data show CDR1 as SEHNR and CDR2 as FQNEAQ (reference sequence). The CDR3 loop spans 14 amino acids. V dropped 6 bases and J dropped 8 bases, with 16 bases sitting between them. The CDR3 loop reads CASSPRWPGEKLFF. The CDR3 region has the DNA TGTGCCAGCAGTCCGCGGTGGCCGGGAGAAAAACTGTTTTTT.

The chain links TRBV3-1 (or the pseudogene TRBV3-2) to TRBJ2-7, with D possibly being TRBD1 (6 bases). The CDR3 covers 12 residues. V dropped 5 bases and J dropped 3 bases, with 8 bases sitting between them. CDR1 is LGHDT and CDR2 is YNNKEL in the germline V gene (reference sequence). The CDR3 loop is CASSIRGYEQYF. The CDR3 nucleotides are TGTGCCAGCAGCATCAGGGGCTACGAGCAGTACTTC.

The chain employs TRBV29-1 and TRBJ2-1; tentatively, D is TRBD2 (6 bases). The germline CDR1 and CDR2 sequences are SQVTM and ANQGSEA. This CDR3 is 13 amino acids long. The V and J ends lost 1 base and 5 bases respectively, with 9 bases between them. CDR3 in amino acids: CSVEGWEDNEQFF. The CDR3 bases are TGCAGCGTTGAAGGGTGGGAGGACAATGAGCAGTTCTTC.

The chain couples TRBV5-4 to TRBJ2-7, with 9 bases identical to TRBD1. Germline lookup yields CDR1 SGHNT and CDR2 YYREEE (reference sequence). The CDR3 has 15 amino acids. Germline trimming cut 4 bases from V and 2 bases from J; bases unmatched to any gene: 7. The CDR3 spells CASSRRQGGTYEQYF. The CDR3 region has the DNA TGTGCCAGCAGCCGCCGACAGGGGGGGACCTACGAGCAGTACTTC.

V gene TRBV5-8 combines with J gene TRBJ1-2; 7 bases match TRBD1. Trimming cost V 3 bases and J 4 bases; bases outside gene matches: 9. This CDR3 has 15 residues. The germline V gene has CDR1 SGHTS and CDR2 YDEGEE. This CDR3 is CASSSAGQYTYGYTF. CDR3 bases: TGTGCCAGCAGCTCGGCGGGACAGTATACCTATGGCTACACCTTC.

CDR3 in amino acids: CASNAVGGTYEQYF. In nucleotides, the CDR3 is TGTGCCAGCAATGCGGTAGGGGGAACCTACGAGCAGTACTTC. The J gene is TRBJ2-7, the V gene TRBV2; a weak D match, TRBD1 (6 bases). CDR3 length equals 14 residues. V was clipped by 7 bases and J by 2 bases, with 15 bases between them. CDR1 is SNHLY and CDR2 is FYNNEI in the germline V gene.

The chain combines TRBV4-1 with TRBJ1-6; D remains unclear. V was shortened by 3 bases and J by 5 bases, with 11 bases between the two germline ends. From germline, CDR1 is MGHRA and CDR2 YSYEKL. The CDR3 has 15 amino acids. The CDR3: CASSHPRGNNSPLHF. The CDR3 nucleotides are TGCGCCAGCAGCCACCCTAGAGGAAATAATTCACCCCTCCACTTT.

V usage is TRBV11-1 and J usage is TRBJ2-7; 11 bases are a match to TRBD2. The CDR3 consists of 16 residues. Germline CDR1 is SGHAT and CDR2 is FQDESV (reference sequence). V lost 2 bases, J lost 6 bases, and 9 bases stayed unmatched. This CDR3 reads CASSLRDIAGGLEQYF. DNA of the CDR3: TGTGCCAGCAGCTTAAGAGACATAGCGGGGGGGCTCGAGCAGTACTTC.

This clone was seen only a few times. The chain links TRBV6-2 or TRBV6-3 to TRBJ2-3; D remains unclear. V gave up 4 bases and J gave up 0 bases, with 8 bases separating them. Looked up from germline, CDR1 is MNHEY and CDR2 is SVGEGT. The length of the CDR3 is 14 residues. The CDR3 DNA reads as TGTGCCAGCAGTTTAGACAAAAGCACAGATACGCAGTATTTT. Its protein product is CASSLDKSTDTQYF.

The CDR3 sequence is CASRRTGEGYEQYF. The CDR3 DNA reads as TGTGCCAGCAGGCGGACAGGGGAAGGGTACGAGCAGTACTTC. The rearrangement links TRBV6-5 to TRBJ2-7; TRBD1 matches at 9 bases. After removal of 6 bases from V and 4 bases from J, the junction contained 7 bases not matched to a gene. Germline loops: CDR1 MNHEY, CDR2 SVGAGI. CDR3 length: 14 amino acids.

V is TRBV3-1 (or the pseudogene TRBV3-2) and J is TRBJ2-5; 13 bases map to TRBD2. In germline, CDR1 is LGHDT, CDR2 YNNKEL (reference sequence). The CDR3 consists of 15 residues. V dropped 1 base and J dropped 5; count of bases not matched to a gene: 1. Written as DNA, the CDR3 is TGTGCCAGCAGCCAAGGACTAGCGGGGGGTGAGACCCAGTACTTC. Its protein product is CASSQGLAGGETQYF.

This sequence joins TRBV12-3 or TRBV12-4 and TRBJ2-5; no clear D gene. This CDR3 comprises 13 residues. Trimming removed 3 bases from V and 5 bases from J, with 10 bases in between. The CDR3 DNA sequence: TGTGCCAGCAGTTTCTTCAGGTTGGAGACCCAGTACTTC. Protein: CASSFFRLETQYF.

The rearrangement links TRBV25-1 to TRBJ2-1; no definite D call. This CDR3 is built from 14 residues. Germline loops: CDR1 MGHDK, CDR2 SYGVNS. V was pared by 2 bases and J by 8 bases, with 13 bases between. DNA of the CDR3: TGTGCCAGCAGTGAAGCCCCCCCGGCGGATGAGCAGTTCTTC. Its translation is CASSEAPPADEQFF.

For the CDR3, the DNA is TGTGCCAGCTCTAGTGGGAACTCTGGAAACACCATATATTTT. Translating gives CASSSGNSGNTIYF. This chain uses TRBV18 with TRBJ1-3; no clear D. The germline gives CDR1 KGHSH, CDR2 LQKENI. Trimming stripped 6 bases from V and 0 bases from J, with 9 bases between. The CDR3 runs to 14 residues.

The rearrangement uses TRBV6-5 and TRBJ1-2, with a tentative D call TRBD1 (5 bases). The V gene lost 0 bases and the J gene lost 6 bases, with 14 bases spanning the gap. This CDR3 has 15 residues. Germline-derived CDR1 and CDR2 are MNHEY and SVGAGI. CDR3 in amino acids: CASSYSQAIRDGYTF. The CDR3 coding sequence is TGTGCCAGCAGTTACTCACAGGCCATCCGGGATGGCTACACCTTC.

The rearrangement links TRBV4-2 to TRBJ2-7, with D possibly TRBD2 on 10 matching bases. Germline assignment: CDR1 LGHNA and CDR2 YNFKEQ. Between the trimmed V and J ends, which lost 3 bases and 6 bases, there was a span of 24 bases. The CDR3 contains 17 residues. The CDR3 region has the DNA TGTGCCAGCAGCCACCCCGGAGCTAGCGGGGGACAGGGCGAGCAGTACTTC. Encoded protein: CASSHPGASGGQGEQYF.

This chain links TRBV5-4 with TRBJ1-2, with D possibly being TRBD1 (5 bases). The CDR3 runs to 13 residues. V lost 6 bases, J lost 0 bases, and 9 bases lay in between. The V gene's germline CDR1 is SGHNT and CDR2 YYREEE (reference sequence). In DNA form, the CDR3 reads TGTGCCAGCAAGTGGGGGTCTAACTATGGCTACACCTTC. This translates into CASKWGSNYGYTF.

This rearrangement joins TRBV6-6 to TRBJ1-5; the D is unclear. Germline CDR1 and CDR2: MNHNY and SVGAGI (reference sequence). Trimming stripped 2 bases from V and 5 bases from J, with 7 bases between. The CDR3 loop spans 13 amino acids. The CDR3 here is CASSYGSDQPQHF. CDR3 nucleotide sequence: TGTGCCAGCAGTTACGGGTCCGATCAGCCCCAGCATTTT.

This clone was observed a few times. The CDR3 loop is CASSDFGGANEQFF. The CDR3 region has the DNA TGTGCCAGCAGTGATTTCGGGGGGGCCAATGAGCAGTTCTTC. The genes are TRBV2 and TRBJ2-1; 8 bases are a match to TRBD2. Germline CDR1 reads SNHLY; CDR2 reads FYNNEI. V dropped 3 bases and J dropped 6; count of bases not matched to a gene: 4. The CDR3 contains 14 residues.

This chain uses TRBV7-8 with TRBJ2-7, with 10 nucleotides matching TRBD2. The CDR3 covers 15 residues. The junction had 1 base not matched to a gene; V was cut back by 0 bases and J by 2 bases. CDR1 is SGHVS and CDR2 is FQNEAQ in the germline V gene. CDR3 sequence reads: CASSLALAGAYEQYF. CDR3 nucleotide sequence: TGTGCCAGCAGCTTAGCGCTAGCGGGGGCCTACGAGCAGTACTTC.

CDR3 in amino acids: CASSQERKNIQYF. CDR3 coding DNA: TGTGCCAGCAGCCAAGAACGGAAAAACATTCAGTACTTC. The chain combines TRBV4-2 with TRBJ2-4; D remains unclear. V shed 0 bases and J shed 4 bases, with 4 bases lying between them. Per the germline V gene, CDR1 is LGHNA and CDR2 is YNFKEQ. CDR3 length: 13 amino acids.

J is TRBJ1-5 and V is TRBV19; unclear D gene. The CDR3 covers 14 residues. Germline loops: CDR1 LNHDA, CDR2 SQIVND (reference sequence). Trimming cost V 1 base and J 4 bases, with 8 bases left between them. The chain's CDR3 is CASSIGGLNQPQHF. CDR3 coding DNA: TGTGCCAGTAGTATAGGAGGCCTAAATCAGCCCCAGCATTTT.

This chain links TRBV4-3 with TRBJ2-3; D unclear. Looked up from germline, CDR1 is LGHNA and CDR2 is YSLEER. The CDR3 loop spans 17 amino acids. The germline V and J ends were trimmed by 0 bases and 0 bases, with 13 bases remaining between them. CDR3 sequence (DNA): TGCGCCAGCAGCCAAGATATGCCCGCCTGGAGCACAGATACGCAGTATTTT. Its translation: CASSQDMPAWSTDTQYF.

The V and J genes are TRBV12-3 or TRBV12-4 and TRBJ1-2; D gene uncertain. This CDR3 is 13 amino acids long. The V end was cut by 5 bases, the J end by 4 bases, with 11 bases between. Here the CDR3 DNA reads TGTGCCAGCAGTGCAGTCCAATCCTATGGCTACACCTTC. Its translation: CASSAVQSYGYTF.

The rearrangement uses TRBV29-1 and TRBJ2-1; 13 bases match TRBD2. The germline V gene encodes CDR1 SQVTM and CDR2 ANQGSEA. The CDR3 totals 13 residues. J was trimmed by 8 bases and V by 7 bases; bases with no gene match: 5. The CDR3: CSAGLAGDYEQFF. CDR3 bases: TGCAGCGCCGGACTAGCGGGGGACTATGAGCAGTTCTTC.

The chain combines TRBV2 with TRBJ2-5; D perhaps matches TRBD2 (5 bases). The CDR3 covers 13 residues. Germline-derived CDR1 and CDR2 are SNHLY and FYNNEI. With 5 bases removed from V and 2 bases from J, the gap between germline ends came to 9 bases. The chain's CDR3 is CASSYGIQETQYF. The CDR3 DNA is TGTGCCAGCAGTTACGGGATTCAAGAGACCCAGTACTTC. The full variable domain, with the rest looked up from reference TRBV2 and TRBJ2-5, is EPEVTQTPSHQVTQMGQEVILRCVPISNHLYFYWYRQILGQKVEFLVSFYNNEISEKSEIFDDQFSVERPDGSNFTLKIRSTKLEDSAMYFCASSYGIQETQYFGPGTRLLVL.

The V gene is TRBV3-1 (or the pseudogene TRBV3-2), the J gene TRBJ1-2, with D possibly TRBD1 on 5 matching bases. This CDR3 has 16 residues. Germline V gene lookup returns CDR1 LGHDT and CDR2 YNNKEL (reference sequence). Deletions cut 3 bases from V and 0 bases from J, with 14 bases between. CDR3 loop: CASSQSQVTTNYGYTF. CDR3 nucleotide sequence: TGTGCCAGCAGCCAGTCACAGGTTACCACTAACTATGGCTACACCTTC.